The subject of this entry is one T cell receptor (beta chain). The antigen is unknown. This sample was taken from a study of T cells expressing NK-cell markers. On the study more broadly: Investigators obtained TCR beta repertoires from sorted CD3+CD56+NKG2C+, CD3+CD56+NKG2C- and CD3+CD56-NKG2C+ T cells. Seven of the eight sequenced donors were HCMV-seropositive; one was seronegative. Study-wide points: Top CD8+ clonotypes included the dominant CD3+CD56+NKG2C+ clonotypes in several donors.

Germline V gives CDR1 MNHNS, CDR2 SASEGT. This CDR3 has 14 amino acids. The cDNA for TCR beta came from 5'RACE template switching with UMIs. TCRdb reprocessed the 5' RACE reads; each CDR3 protein has one entry and no DNA is given. The table lists about half a million distinct CDR3 sequences. This TCR was sampled from a woman in her forties or fifties in good health. The sequenced sample consisted of blood T cells: a sorted CD56 or NKG2C T cell subset, CD4+ or CD8+ T cells, or bulk PBMC T cells (not recorded which). This rearrangement joins TRBV6-1 to TRBJ2-5; TCRdb's D call of TRBD2 is untestable without DNA. The CDR3 spells CASSSLREGKTQYF.